A single sample gave rise to the 14 T cell receptor beta chains below, sequenced in a study of blood T cell repertoires in COVID-19. TCRdb's copy holds only in-frame clones and misses some; the assay was immunoSEQ multiplex PCR. Among 200,000 to 300,000 clones listed, 86% were seen once. Sequences were obtained from peripheral blood. The receptors stem from a man between 25 and 39 years old with active or convalescent COVID-19.

The rearrangement uses TRBV4-3 and TRBJ1-1; D is ambiguous. CDR3 length: 16 amino acids. Germline loops: CDR1 LGHNA, CDR2 YSLEER. V lost 4 bases and J 1 base, leaving 16 bases between the germline ends. The CDR3 nucleotides are TGCGCCAGCAGCCGCGATCTCACTTCTGAGAACACTGAAGCTTTCTTT. This sequence encodes CASSRDLTSENTEAFF.

The rearrangement joins TRBV5-1 to TRBJ1-1; D not resolved. The germline V and J ends were trimmed by 0 bases and 0 bases, with 15 bases remaining between them. Germline V gene sequence: CDR1 SGHRS, CDR2 YFSETQ. The CDR3 is 17 residues long. CDR3: CASSLASVINMNTEAFF. In DNA, the CDR3 is TGCGCCAGCAGCTTGGCCTCTGTGATAAACATGAACACTGAAGCTTTCTTT.

The chain links TRBV20-1 to TRBJ2-7; D unresolved. The germline gives CDR1 DFQATT, CDR2 SNEGSKA (reference sequence). This CDR3 has 12 amino acids. V lost 3 bases and J 4 bases, leaving 10 bases between the germline ends. The CDR3 region is CSASTQLYEQYF. CDR3 bases: TGCAGTGCTAGTACCCAGTTATACGAGCAGTACTTC.

This clone was seen at least ten times. The chain combines TRBV24-1 with TRBJ1-2; D not certain. V shed 5 bases and J shed 4 bases, with 10 bases lying between them. The germline V gene has CDR1 KGHDR and CDR2 SFDVKD. The CDR3 is 13 amino acids. The CDR3 nucleotides are TGTGCCACCAGTGGGGTGGAGTTCTATGGCTACACCTTC. Its protein is CATSGVEFYGYTF.

V and J are TRBV7-2 and TRBJ2-1, with TRBD1 identical over 7 bases. Germline values: CDR1 SGHTA, CDR2 FQGNSA. CDR3 size: 12 residues. V lost 4 bases to trimming and J lost 7 bases; unmatched junction nucleotides: 1. The CDR3 DNA sequence: TGTGCCAGCAGCTCGGACAGGAATGAGCAGTTCTTC. It encodes CASSSDRNEQFF.

The chain links TRBV9 to TRBJ2-1; 8 bases line up with TRBD2. The CDR3 spans 18 residues. CDR1 SGDLS and CDR2 YYNGEE come from the germline V gene. J lost 4 bases, V lost 4 bases, and 16 bases had no gene match. As DNA, the CDR3 is TGTGCCAGCAGCACCCACTACGAGGCGCGGGGGGATTACAATGAGCAGTTCTTC. Translating it yields CASSTHYEARGDYNEQFF.

V gene TRBV27 combines with J gene TRBJ1-5; 7 bases map to TRBD1. Germline CDR1 MNHEY, CDR2 SMNVEV (reference sequence). This CDR3 has 13 residues. With 6 bases clipped from V and 9 bases from J, the junction kept 8 bases outside the gene matches. CDR3 in DNA: TGTGCCAGCAGGAGACAGGGAACCGGGCCCCAGCATTTT. Its translation: CASRRQGTGPQHF.

There are a few counts of this clone. The chain has TRBV6-5 and TRBJ1-4, with TRBD1 identical over 8 bases. With 8 bases clipped from V and 12 bases from J, the junction kept 11 bases outside the gene matches. CDR1 and CDR2 (germline): MNHEY, SVGAGI. This CDR3 is built from 13 residues. The CDR3 sequence is CASGEMDRVQLFF. In nucleotides, the CDR3 is TGTGCCAGCGGGGAAATGGACAGGGTCCAACTGTTTTTT.

The CDR3 sequence: CASMRQGDAETQYF. CDR3 nucleotide sequence: TGTGCCAGCATGAGGCAGGGTGATGCAGAGACCCAGTACTTC. This rearrangement joins TRBV2 to TRBJ2-5, with D possibly TRBD1 on 5 matching bases. V was cut by 7 bases and J by 4 bases, with 16 bases left in between. Germline V gives CDR1 SNHLY, CDR2 FYNNEI. The CDR3 spans 14 residues.

This rearrangement joins TRBV11-1 to TRBJ2-2, with unresolved D. Trimming left V 4 bases short and J 5 bases short, with 11 bases between. Germline V gene data show CDR1 as SGHAT and CDR2 as FQDESV (reference sequence). The CDR3 spans 14 residues. CDR3 residues: CASSSARNTGELFF. The CDR3 nucleotides are TGTGCCAGCAGCTCGGCTAGAAATACCGGGGAGCTGTTTTTT.

The rearrangement links TRBV19 to TRBJ2-7; TRBD2 matches at 10 bases. This CDR3 has 14 residues. Per germline, CDR1 LNHDA and CDR2 SQIVND (reference sequence). V gave up 5 bases and J gave up 6 bases; unmatched junction bases: 7. The CDR3 sequence: CASSLSGGAAEQYF. CDR3 DNA sequence: TGTGCCAGTAGTTTGAGCGGGGGGGCCGCCGAGCAGTACTTC.

The chain employs TRBV7-2 and TRBJ2-2, with 7 bases identical to TRBD2. This CDR3 comprises 15 residues. V shed 4 bases, J shed 0 bases, and the junction held 2 bases outside the gene matches. The germline V gene has CDR1 SGHTA and CDR2 FQGNSA. The CDR3 sequence: CASSSRGTNTGELFF. CDR3 DNA: TGTGCCAGCAGCTCGCGGGGGACGAACACCGGGGAGCTGTTTTTT.

V usage is TRBV19 and J usage is TRBJ2-5; 7 nucleotides match TRBD1. V gave up 4 bases and J gave up 5 bases; unmatched junction bases: 10. Per the germline V gene, CDR1 is LNHDA and CDR2 is SQIVND (reference sequence). CDR3 length: 15 amino acids. The chain's CDR3 is CASSNRGIFWETQYF. The CDR3 DNA reads as TGTGCCAGTAGTAACAGGGGTATTTTTTGGGAGACCCAGTACTTC.

The chain carries TRBV21-1 and TRBJ1-4. TRBV21-1 is reported as a pseudogene. The CDR3 is 12 amino acids. The CDR3 spells CASQRSDEKLFF. The CDR3 bases are TGTGCCAGCCAGAGGTCGGATGAAAAACTGTTTTTT.